This record concerns one T cell receptor beta chain sequence. These data come from a study of blood T cell repertoires in COVID-19. Background on the study: Samples taken during acute and convalescent COVID-19 were collected in the United States, Italy and Spain. T cells, B-cell-depleted T cells, or PBMCs provided the cDNA or gDNA that served as material.

Per the original methods: Researchers report that nucleated cell counts were estimated from reference gene primer amplification. The protocol was immunoSEQ multiplex PCR, while the TCRdb copy is restricted to in-frame clones and leaves out a portion. V, J and clone size are those of that table, while D and trimming were read from the DNA. The table lists hundreds of thousands of clones, more than 70% of them singletons, with around 1.2% in the top ten. Clinical histories supplied by participants themselves formed the basis of cohort assignment. This receptor was taken from a woman in her thirties or forties with acute COVID-19. Sequencing was carried out using PBMCs or T cells enriched from blood (not recorded which).

CDR3 in DNA: TGTGCCAGCAGCTTAGTTTCGGGGAACACTGAAGCTTTCTTT. Protein sequence: CASSLVSGNTEAFF. The chain links TRBV7-8 to TRBJ1-1; no firm D call. With 1 base removed from V and 1 base from J, the gap between germline ends came to 7 bases. Per the germline V gene, CDR1 is SGHVS and CDR2 is FQNEAQ. The CDR3 has 14 residues.